The 12 T cell receptor beta chains in this list originate from one sample, sequenced in a study of sequential checkpoint blockade in melanoma (dated by TCRdb to the late 2010s). The library came from the immunoSEQ multiplex PCR assay. Imported from immuneACCESS, the table was reduced by TCRdb to in-frame sequences with V and J called. These copies leave out some clones; in studies compared against another copy, an unresolved V gene accounts for under half, and the cause of the remainder is not known. In all, the sample holds tens of thousands of clones, and roughly 80% of those were seen once. The top ten constitute around 25% of the sample. The treatment or condition label of this sample denotes: randomized to nivolumab then ipilimumab (arm A) or the reverse (arm B). The sequencing here drew on CD8+ T cells sorted from blood (inferred from file names), taken from a patient given nivolumab and ipilimumab in sequence. The receptors originated from a human donor with melanoma.

V usage is TRBV27 and J usage is TRBJ2-7, with 9 bases lining up with TRBD1. The CDR3 has 14 residues. Germline lookup yields CDR1 MNHEY and CDR2 SMNVEV (reference sequence). V lost 3 bases and J lost 3; bases outside the gene matches: 3. CDR3 in amino acids: CASSFGTGLYEQYF. DNA for the CDR3: TGTGCCAGCAGTTTTGGGACAGGGCTCTACGAGCAGTACTTC.

V gene TRBV10-1 combines with J gene TRBJ2-7; TRBD1 matches at 9 bases. Per germline, CDR1 WNHNN and CDR2 SYGVQD (reference sequence). V trimming: 3 bases; J trimming: 3 bases; junction bases outside the gene matches: 3. CDR3 length: 14 residues. DNA of the CDR3: TGCGCCAGCAGTGACGAGGACAGGGGCTACGAGCAGTACTTC. Its translation: CASSDEDRGYEQYF.

The chain has TRBV19 and TRBJ1-2; D gene unclear. Germline values: CDR1 LNHDA, CDR2 SQIVND (reference sequence). The CDR3 sequence is 11 residues long. V was cut by 1 base and J by 12 bases, with 9 bases left in between. The CDR3 region is CASSIAQSHTF. The CDR3 DNA sequence: TGTGCCAGTAGTATAGCACAGTCCCACACCTTC. Based on the CDR3 plus reference TRBV19 and TRBJ1-2, the full variable domain is DGGITQSPKYLFRKEGQNVTLSCEQNLNHDAMYWYRQDPGQGLRLIYYSQIVNDFQKGDIAEGYSVSREKKESFPLTVTSAQKNPTAFYLCASSIAQSHTFGSGTRLTVV.

The chain carries TRBV27 and TRBJ2-4, with D possibly TRBD1 on 7 matching bases. This CDR3 spans 18 amino acids. Trimming stripped 6 bases from V and 0 bases from J, with 21 bases between. Germline V gene sequence: CDR1 MNHEY, CDR2 SMNVEV (reference sequence). This CDR3 is CASRSTGWGVAAKNIQYF. CDR3 nucleotides: TGTGCCAGCAGATCGACAGGGTGGGGGGTTGCAGCCAAAAACATTCAGTACTTC.

The chain links TRBV13 to TRBJ2-5, with 13 bases matching TRBD2. The tail of the sequence fits TRBJ2-7 better, so the J call may be wrong. Germline CDR1 is PRHDT and CDR2 is FYEKMQ (reference sequence). This CDR3 comprises 15 residues. The CDR3 sequence is CASSLGGLAGPEQYF. The DNA for the CDR3 is TGTGCCAGCAGCTTAGGGGGACTAGCGGGACCCGAGCAGTACTTC.

In its sample, this clone ranks as medium-sized (0.01 to 0.1%). The rearrangement joins TRBV13 to TRBJ2-2, with D uncertain. The V gene's germline CDR1 is PRHDT and CDR2 FYEKMQ (reference sequence). Trimming took 4 bases from V and 4 from J, leaving 4 bases between them. CDR3 size: 12 residues. CDR3 sequence: CASSSITGELFF. For the CDR3, the DNA is TGTGCCAGCAGCTCCATCACCGGGGAGCTGTTTTTT.

This sequence joins TRBV4-1 and TRBJ2-5, with unresolved D. TRBJ2-7 explains the end of the DNA better; the J call may be wrong. Germline V gene lookup returns CDR1 MGHRA and CDR2 YSYEKL. The CDR3 is 14 amino acids. CDR3 nucleotides: TGCGCCAGCAGCCAAGATTTCAGGTCCTACGAGCAGTACTTC. Amino acid sequence: CASSQDFRSYEQYF.

The rearrangement joins TRBV9 to TRBJ2-5; 7 nucleotides align to TRBD2. There are 13 residues in the CDR3. Germline V gene sequence: CDR1 SGDLS, CDR2 YYNGEE. V shed 2 bases and J 6 bases; nucleotides not matched to a gene: 4. The chain's CDR3 is CASSVGGGKTQYF. The CDR3 DNA follows: TGTGCCAGCAGCGTTGGGGGGGGGAAGACCCAGTACTTC. Using reference TRBV9 and TRBJ2-5 for the parts outside the CDR3, the full variable domain is DSGVTQTPKHLITATGQRVTLRCSPRSGDLSVYWYQQSLDQGLQFLIQYYNGEERAKGNILERFSAQQFPDLHSELNLSSLELGDSALYFCASSVGGGKTQYFGPGTRLLVL.

The chain uses TRBV5-6 and TRBJ2-5; D is possibly TRBD2 (6 bases). The V end lost 4 bases, the J end lost 3 bases, and 10 bases lay between the germline ends. This CDR3 has 13 residues. Germline V gene sequence: CDR1 SGHDT, CDR2 YYEEEE. DNA for the CDR3: TGTGCCAGCAGCCCAGGAGGGGAAGAGACCCAGTACTTC. Translating it yields CASSPGGEETQYF.

This chain uses TRBV27 with TRBJ2-7; D is undetermined. V gave up 3 bases and J gave up 2 bases, with 8 bases separating them. CDR3 length equals 13 residues. In germline, CDR1 is MNHEY, CDR2 SMNVEV (reference sequence). The DNA for the CDR3 is TGTGCCAGCAGTTTGGGCTACACCTACGAGCAGTACTTC. This translates into CASSLGYTYEQYF.

The chain joins TRBV2 to TRBJ1-5; weak D call: TRBD1 (6 bases). The CDR3 extends over 16 amino acids. Trimming took 4 bases from V and 2 from J, leaving 15 bases between them. The germline gives CDR1 SNHLY, CDR2 FYNNEI. For the CDR3, the DNA is TGTGCCAGCAGTGTGGGGACAAGGGCTGGCAATCAGCCCCAGCATTTT. This sequence encodes CASSVGTRAGNQPQHF.

This rearrangement joins TRBV5-1 to TRBJ2-3, with 8 nucleotides matching TRBD2. V gave up 4 bases and J gave up 2 bases; unmatched junction bases: 12. The germline V gene has CDR1 SGHRS and CDR2 YFSETQ. CDR3 length: 17 residues. CDR3 sequence: CASSPTLAARPTDTQYF. CDR3 DNA: TGCGCCAGCAGCCCCACACTAGCGGCCAGACCCACAGATACGCAGTATTTT.